The 10 T cell receptor beta chains presented below share a single source sample, sequenced in a study of immune cell composition in non-small cell lung cancer. TCRdb keeps only in-frame clones here, not all; method: immunoSEQ multiplex PCR. The table shows roughly 15,000 clones, with about 85% occurring only once. Sample: lung tumor tissue. The receptors were gathered from a human donor with non-small cell lung cancer.

This clone has just a few counts. A far larger clone is off by one base, so a read error is likely. Here the CDR3 reads CASSEGLAAYEQYF. CDR3 sequence (DNA): TGTGCCAGCAGCGAAGGACTAGCGGCCTACGAGCAGTACTTC. V usage is TRBV5-4 and J usage is TRBJ2-7; TRBD2 agrees at 10 bases. CDR1 is SGHNT and CDR2 is YYREEE in the germline V gene (reference sequence). The CDR3 extends over 14 amino acids. J gave up 2 bases and V 4 bases, and 3 bases lay outside the gene matches.

In DNA form, the CDR3 reads TGTGCCACCAACCCTCGCGGGAGACTAGGCACCGGGGAGCTGTTTTTT. It encodes CATNPRGRLGTGELFF. V and J are TRBV27 and TRBJ2-2; 7 bases are a match to TRBD2. The junction had 15 bases not matched to a gene; V was cut back by 10 bases and J by 4 bases. This CDR3 has 16 amino acids. Germline values: CDR1 MNHEY, CDR2 SMNVEV (reference sequence).

The rearrangement links TRBV4-1 to TRBJ2-3; 7 nucleotides line up with TRBD2. The CDR3 has 15 residues. In germline, CDR1 is MGHRA, CDR2 YSYEKL. The trim removed 3 bases at V and 4 bases at J, leaving 7 bases unmatched. The DNA for the CDR3 is TGCGCCAGCAGCCACCCGACTAGCTTTCCAGATACGCAGTATTTT. It is translated as CASSHPTSFPDTQYF.

The DNA of the CDR3 is TGTGCCAGCAGCTTAGCGAGGTCTAGCGGGGCAACAGATACGCAGTATTTT. Residues: CASSLARSSGATDTQYF. This sequence joins TRBV7-2 and TRBJ2-3, with TRBD2 matching over 9 bases. After removal of 0 bases from V and 3 bases from J, the junction contained 7 bases not matched to a gene. Germline-derived CDR1 and CDR2 are SGHTA and FQGNSA. CDR3 length: 17 residues.

This clone was counted a few times. The V and J genes are TRBV12-5 and TRBJ1-1; D possibly corresponds to TRBD1 (6 bases). The germline gives CDR1 LGHNT, CDR2 FRNRAP. Trimming removed 6 bases at V and 7 bases at J, with 15 bases between. There are 13 residues in the CDR3. The CDR3: CASGMGGLSEAFF. CDR3 bases: TGTGCTAGTGGCATGGGGGGGCTTAGTGAAGCTTTCTTT.

The chain is built from TRBV28 and TRBJ2-6; D is unresolved. This CDR3 region has 15 residues. Trimming took off 6 bases at V and 4 bases at J, with 13 bases between the two ends. Looked up from germline, CDR1 is MDHEN and CDR2 is SYDVKM. The CDR3 reads CASSLSSGGANVLTF. As DNA, the CDR3 is TGTGCCAGCAGCCTCTCATCAGGCGGGGCCAACGTCCTGACTTTC.

The chain carries TRBV19 and TRBJ1-5; D gene unclear. Germline lookup yields CDR1 LNHDA and CDR2 SQIVND (reference sequence). CDR3 size: 12 residues. Trimming took 5 bases from V and 8 from J, leaving 10 bases between them. The CDR3 sequence is CASSFAGEPQHF. In DNA, the CDR3 is TGTGCCAGTAGTTTTGCGGGAGAGCCCCAGCATTTT.

This rearrangement joins TRBV7-9 to TRBJ2-1; no definite D call. This CDR3 has 12 amino acids. Germline lookup yields CDR1 SEHNR and CDR2 FQNEAQ (reference sequence). Trimming left V 2 bases short and J 9 bases short, with 8 bases between. The CDR3 is CASSLRLGEQFF. CDR3 DNA: TGTGCCAGCAGCTTAAGGCTCGGTGAGCAGTTCTTC.

The J gene is TRBJ2-3, the V gene TRBV7-2; TRBD2 aligns across 14 bases. V was pared by 5 bases and J by 6 bases, with 7 bases of the junction left unmatched. The CDR3 spans 16 residues. Germline assignment: CDR1 SGHTA and CDR2 FQGNSA. In nucleotides, the CDR3 is TGTGCCAGCAGCCGACTAGCGGGAGGGCCTTCGGATACGCAGTATTTT. This gives the protein CASSRLAGGPSDTQYF.

J is TRBJ2-7 and V is TRBV28, with TRBD1 as a possible D gene (6 bases). This CDR3 contains 15 residues. Germline CDR1 MDHEN, CDR2 SYDVKM. Trimming took off 6 bases at V and 0 bases at J, with 15 bases between the two ends. CDR3 sequence reads: CASSYPGDASYEQYF. The DNA for the CDR3 is TGTGCCAGCAGCTACCCAGGGGACGCCTCCTACGAGCAGTACTTC.